In its sample, the clone carrying this T cell receptor beta chain was seen a few times. Its antigen remains unknown. The source of the sample is a study of T cell responses to AZD1222 COVID-19 vaccine. TCRdb's copy holds only in-frame clones and misses some; the assay was immunoSEQ multiplex PCR. The data contain some 110,000 clones, roughly 88% of them singletons. V was trimmed by 3 bases and J by 5 bases, leaving 14 bases between them. Germline V gene lookup returns CDR1 SGHTA and CDR2 FQGNSA. The CDR3 runs 14 residues. Overall study findings and caveats: Targeting of unmutated variant regions was reportedly seen in nearly half of spike-specific TCRs.

This specimen consisted of peripheral blood, obtained on day 0 of MenACWY control vaccination. This clonotype was obtained from an adult in good health. This rearrangement joins TRBV7-2 to TRBJ2-7; no firm D call. Written as DNA, the CDR3 is TGTGCCAGCAGCTTGGGTCCCTCCTCACACGAGCAGTACTTC. It encodes CASSLGPSSHEQYF.